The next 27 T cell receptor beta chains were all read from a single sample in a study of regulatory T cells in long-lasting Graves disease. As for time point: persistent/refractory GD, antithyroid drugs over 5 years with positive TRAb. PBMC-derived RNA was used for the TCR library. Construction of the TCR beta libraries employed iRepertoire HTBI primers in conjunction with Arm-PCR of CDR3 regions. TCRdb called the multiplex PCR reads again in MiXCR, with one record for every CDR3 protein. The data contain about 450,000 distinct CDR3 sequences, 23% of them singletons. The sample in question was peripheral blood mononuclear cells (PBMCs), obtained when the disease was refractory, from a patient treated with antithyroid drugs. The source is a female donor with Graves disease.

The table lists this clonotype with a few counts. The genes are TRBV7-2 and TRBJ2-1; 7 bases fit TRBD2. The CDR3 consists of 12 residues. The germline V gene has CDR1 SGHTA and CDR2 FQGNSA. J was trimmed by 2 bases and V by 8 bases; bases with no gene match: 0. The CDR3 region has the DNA TGTGCCAGCGGGGGGGCCTACAATGAGCAGTTCTTC. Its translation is CASGGAYNEQFF. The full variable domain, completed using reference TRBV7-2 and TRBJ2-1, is GAGVSQSPSNKVTEKGKDVELRCDPISGHTALYWYRQSLGQGLEFLIYFQGNSAPDKSGLPSDRFSAERTGGSVSTLTIQRTQQEDSAVYLCASGGAYNEQFFGPGTRLTVL.

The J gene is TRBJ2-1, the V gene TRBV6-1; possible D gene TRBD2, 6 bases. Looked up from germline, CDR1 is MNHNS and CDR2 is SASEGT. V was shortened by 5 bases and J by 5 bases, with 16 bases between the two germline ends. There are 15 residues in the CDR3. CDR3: CASSIAELKNNEQFF. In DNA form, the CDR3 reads TGTGCCAGCAGTATAGCGGAGCTGAAGAACAATGAGCAGTTCTTC.

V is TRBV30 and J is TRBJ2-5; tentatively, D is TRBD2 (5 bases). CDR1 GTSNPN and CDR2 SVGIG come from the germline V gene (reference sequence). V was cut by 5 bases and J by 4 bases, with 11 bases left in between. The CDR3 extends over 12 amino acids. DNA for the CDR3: TGTGCCTGGGTAACAGAGGGAGAGACCCAGTACTTC. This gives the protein CAWVTEGETQYF.

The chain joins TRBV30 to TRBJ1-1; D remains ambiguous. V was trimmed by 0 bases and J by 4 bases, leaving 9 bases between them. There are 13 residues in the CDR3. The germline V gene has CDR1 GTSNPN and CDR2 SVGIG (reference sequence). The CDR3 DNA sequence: TGTGCCTGGAGTGTGGATATGGGCACTGAAGCTTTCTTT. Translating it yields CAWSVDMGTEAFF.

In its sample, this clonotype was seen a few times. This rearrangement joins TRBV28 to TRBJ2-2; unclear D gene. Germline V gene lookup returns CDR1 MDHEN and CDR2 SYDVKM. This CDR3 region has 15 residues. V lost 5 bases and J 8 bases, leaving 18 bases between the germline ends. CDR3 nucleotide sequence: TGTGCCAGCAGTGCCCCACTACTCGAACGGGGGGAGCTGTTTTTT. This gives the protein CASSAPLLERGELFF.

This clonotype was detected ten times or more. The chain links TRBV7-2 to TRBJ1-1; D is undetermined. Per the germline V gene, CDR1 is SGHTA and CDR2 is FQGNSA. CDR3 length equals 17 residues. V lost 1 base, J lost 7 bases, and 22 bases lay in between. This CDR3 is CASSLVEGLEGSNEAFF. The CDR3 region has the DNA TGTGCCAGCAGCTTAGTAGAAGGCCTCGAAGGCTCCAATGAAGCTTTCTTT.

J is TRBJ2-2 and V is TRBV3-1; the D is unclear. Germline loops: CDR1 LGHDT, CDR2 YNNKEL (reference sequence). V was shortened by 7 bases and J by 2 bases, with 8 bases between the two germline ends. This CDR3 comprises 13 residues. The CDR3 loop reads CASTPVNTGELFF. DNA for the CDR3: TGTGCCAGCACCCCAGTAAACACCGGGGAGCTGTTTTTT.

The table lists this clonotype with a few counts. The CDR3 DNA follows: TGTGCCAGCGGTGTCGAACTAGCGGGAGAGACAGATACGCAGTATTTT. It translates to CASGVELAGETDTQYF. V gene TRBV2 combines with J gene TRBJ2-3; TRBD2 matches at 11 bases. Looked up from germline, CDR1 is SNHLY and CDR2 is FYNNEI. The CDR3 covers 16 residues. With 8 bases clipped from V and 3 bases from J, the junction kept 10 bases outside the gene matches.

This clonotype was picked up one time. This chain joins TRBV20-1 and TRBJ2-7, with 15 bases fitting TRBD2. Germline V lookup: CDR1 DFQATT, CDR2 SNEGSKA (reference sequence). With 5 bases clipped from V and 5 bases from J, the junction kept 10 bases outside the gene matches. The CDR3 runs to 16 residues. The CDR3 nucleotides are TGCAGTGCTTTTCCGGGACTAGCGGGAGGACCCCACGAGCAGTACTTC. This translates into CSAFPGLAGGPHEQYF.

The CDR3 nucleotides are TGTGCCAGCAGGGCTTCAGGTGCCGGCTCCTACAATGAGCAGTTCTTC. Protein: CASRASGAGSYNEQFF. The J gene is TRBJ2-1, the V gene TRBV7-9; D not certain. Germline CDR1 reads SEHNR; CDR2 reads FQNEAQ (reference sequence). This CDR3 has 16 amino acids. V was trimmed by 6 bases and J by 0 bases, leaving 15 bases between them.

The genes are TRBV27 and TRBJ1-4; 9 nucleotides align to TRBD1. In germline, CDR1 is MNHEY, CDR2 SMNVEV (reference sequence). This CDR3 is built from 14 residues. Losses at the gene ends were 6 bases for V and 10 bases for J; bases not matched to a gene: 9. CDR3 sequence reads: CASSSGTGTGKLFF. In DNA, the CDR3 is TGTGCCAGCAGCTCCGGGACAGGGACAGGAAAACTGTTTTTT. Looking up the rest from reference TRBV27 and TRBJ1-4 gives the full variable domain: EAQVTQNPRYLITVTGKKLTVTCSQNMNHEYMSWYRQDPGLGLRQIYYSMNVEVTDKGDVPEGYKVSRKEKRNFPLILESPSPNQTSLYFCASSSGTGTGKLFFGSGTQLSVL.

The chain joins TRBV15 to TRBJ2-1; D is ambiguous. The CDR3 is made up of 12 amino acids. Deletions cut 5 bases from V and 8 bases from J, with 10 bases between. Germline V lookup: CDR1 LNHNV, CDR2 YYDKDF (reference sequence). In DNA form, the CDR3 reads TGTGCCACCAGCCAGGCCCGAGATGAGCAGTTCTTC. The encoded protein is CATSQARDEQFF.

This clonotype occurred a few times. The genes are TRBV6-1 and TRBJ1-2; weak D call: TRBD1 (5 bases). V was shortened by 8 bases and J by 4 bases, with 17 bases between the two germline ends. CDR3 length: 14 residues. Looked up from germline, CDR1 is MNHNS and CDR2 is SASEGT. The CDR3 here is CASGDRGPVYGYTF. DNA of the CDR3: TGTGCCAGCGGCGACAGAGGCCCGGTCTATGGCTACACCTTC.

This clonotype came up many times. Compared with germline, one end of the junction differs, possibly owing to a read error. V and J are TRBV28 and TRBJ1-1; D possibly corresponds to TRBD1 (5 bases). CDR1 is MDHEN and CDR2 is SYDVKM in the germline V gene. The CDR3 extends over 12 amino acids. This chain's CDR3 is CASSFRQTVHIF. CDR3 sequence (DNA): TGTGCCAGCAGTTTCCGGCAGACAGTACACATCTTT.

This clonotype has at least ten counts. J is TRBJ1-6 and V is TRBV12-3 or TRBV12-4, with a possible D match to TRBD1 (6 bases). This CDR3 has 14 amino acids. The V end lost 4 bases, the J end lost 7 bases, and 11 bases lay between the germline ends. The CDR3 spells CASSYGQRNSPLHF. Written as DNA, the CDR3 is TGTGCCAGCAGTTACGGACAGAGAAATTCACCCCTCCACTTT.

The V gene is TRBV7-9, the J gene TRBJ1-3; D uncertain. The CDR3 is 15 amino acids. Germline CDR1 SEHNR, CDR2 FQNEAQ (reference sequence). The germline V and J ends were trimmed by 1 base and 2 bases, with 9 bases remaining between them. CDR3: CASSLGPDPGNTIYF. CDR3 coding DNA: TGTGCCAGCAGCTTAGGTCCGGATCCTGGAAACACCATATATTTT.

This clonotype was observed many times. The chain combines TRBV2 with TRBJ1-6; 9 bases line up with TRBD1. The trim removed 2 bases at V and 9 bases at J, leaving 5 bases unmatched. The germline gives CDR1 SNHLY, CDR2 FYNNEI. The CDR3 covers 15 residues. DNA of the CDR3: TGTGCCAGCAGTGAAACAGGGGGCAGACCTTCACCCCTCCACTTT. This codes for CASSETGGRPSPLHF.

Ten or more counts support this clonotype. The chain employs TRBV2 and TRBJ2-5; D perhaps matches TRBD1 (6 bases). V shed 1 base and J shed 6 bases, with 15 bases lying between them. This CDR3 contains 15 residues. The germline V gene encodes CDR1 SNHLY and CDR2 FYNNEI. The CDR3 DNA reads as TGTGCCAGCAGTGAAGGACCGGACAGCCCCCAGACCCAGTACTTC. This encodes CASSEGPDSPQTQYF.

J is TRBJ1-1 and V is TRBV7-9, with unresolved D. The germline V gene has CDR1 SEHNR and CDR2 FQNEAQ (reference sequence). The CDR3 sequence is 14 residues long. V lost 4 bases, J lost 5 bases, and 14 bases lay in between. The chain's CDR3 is CASSYPPGGTEAFF. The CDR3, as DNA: TGTGCCAGCAGCTACCCGCCGGGCGGGACTGAAGCTTTCTTT.

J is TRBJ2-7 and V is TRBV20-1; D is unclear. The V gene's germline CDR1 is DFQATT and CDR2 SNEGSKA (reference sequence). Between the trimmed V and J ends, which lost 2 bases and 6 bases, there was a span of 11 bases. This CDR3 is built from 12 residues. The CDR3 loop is CSARFEVGEQYF. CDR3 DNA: TGCAGTGCTAGATTCGAGGTAGGCGAGCAGTACTTC.

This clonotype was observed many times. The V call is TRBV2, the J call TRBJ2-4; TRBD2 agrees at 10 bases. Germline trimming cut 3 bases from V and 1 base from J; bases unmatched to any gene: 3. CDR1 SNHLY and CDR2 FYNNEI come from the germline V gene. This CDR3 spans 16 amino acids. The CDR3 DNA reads TGTGCCAGCAGTGAGTTTAGCGGGAGGGCCAAAAACATTCAGTACTTC. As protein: CASSEFSGRAKNIQYF.

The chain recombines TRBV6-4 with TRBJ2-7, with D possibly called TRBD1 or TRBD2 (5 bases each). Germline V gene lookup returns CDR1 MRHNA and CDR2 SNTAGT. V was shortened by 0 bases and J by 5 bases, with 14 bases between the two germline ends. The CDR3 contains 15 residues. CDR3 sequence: CASSDSVRGVDEQYF. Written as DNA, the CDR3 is TGTGCCAGCAGTGACTCGGTTAGGGGAGTGGACGAGCAGTACTTC.

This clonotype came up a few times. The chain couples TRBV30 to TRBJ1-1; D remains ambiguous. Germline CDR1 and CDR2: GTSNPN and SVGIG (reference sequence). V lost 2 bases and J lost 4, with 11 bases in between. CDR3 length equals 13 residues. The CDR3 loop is CAWSLAGATEAFF. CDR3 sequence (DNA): TGTGCCTGGAGTTTAGCGGGAGCCACTGAAGCTTTCTTT. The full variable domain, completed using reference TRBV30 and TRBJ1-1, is SQTIHQWPATLVQPVGSPLSLECTVEGTSNPNLYWYRQAAGRGLQLLFYSVGIGQISSEVPQNLSASRPQDRQFILSSKKLLLSDSGFYLCAWSLAGATEAFFGQGTRLTVV.

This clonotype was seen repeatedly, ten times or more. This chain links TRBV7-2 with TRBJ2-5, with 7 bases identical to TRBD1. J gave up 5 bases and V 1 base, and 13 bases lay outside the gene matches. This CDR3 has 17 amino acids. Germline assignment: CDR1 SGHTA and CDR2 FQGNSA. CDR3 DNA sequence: TGTGCCAGCAGCTTAGGTTTTGGTCAGGGGGTAATGGAGACCCAGTACTTC. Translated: CASSLGFGQGVMETQYF.

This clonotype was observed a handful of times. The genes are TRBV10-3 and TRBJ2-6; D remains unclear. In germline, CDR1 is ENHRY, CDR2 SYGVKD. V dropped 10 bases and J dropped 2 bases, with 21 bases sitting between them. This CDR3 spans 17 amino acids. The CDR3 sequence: CATAPLLRWAGANVLTF. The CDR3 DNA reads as TGTGCCACCGCCCCTTTGTTGCGGTGGGCTGGGGCCAACGTCCTGACTTTC.

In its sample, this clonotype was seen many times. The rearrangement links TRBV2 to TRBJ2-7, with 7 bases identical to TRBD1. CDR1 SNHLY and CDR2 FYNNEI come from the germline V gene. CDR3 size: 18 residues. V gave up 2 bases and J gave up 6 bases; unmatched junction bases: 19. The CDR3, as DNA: TGTGCCAGCAGTGAAAACCCATTAGTGAGGCAGGGGGTCCGCGAGCAGTACTTC. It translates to CASSENPLVRQGVREQYF.

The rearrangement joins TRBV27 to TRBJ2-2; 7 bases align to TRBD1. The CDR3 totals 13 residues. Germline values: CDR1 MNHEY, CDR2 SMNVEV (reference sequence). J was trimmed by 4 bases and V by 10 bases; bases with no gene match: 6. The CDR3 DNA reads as TGTGCCACTCGACAGGGTTTCACCGGGGAGCTGTTTTTT. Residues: CATRQGFTGELFF.